The 2 T cell receptor beta chains listed next were all sequenced from one sample in a study of blood T cell repertoires in COVID-19. Libraries were prepared by immunoSEQ multiplex PCR; TCRdb keeps only in-frame clonotypes and omits some of them. This sample yields roughly 200,000 clones, of which 85% to 90% are seen a single time; 6.2% belongs to the top ten. Sample: PBMCs or T cells enriched from blood (not recorded which). These receptors were collected from a man in his forties who had recovered from COVID-19.

The chain links TRBV6-5 to TRBJ2-5; D might be TRBD2 (6 bases). V shed 6 bases and J shed 5 bases, with 13 bases lying between them. The CDR3 is 13 amino acids. Germline CDR1 MNHEY, CDR2 SVGAGI. The CDR3 DNA reads as TGTGCCAGCAGGCGCGGGGAGTGGGAGACCCAGTACTTC. It specifies CASRRGEWETQYF.

This chain uses TRBV6-5 with TRBJ2-7, with D uncertain. The CDR3 covers 12 residues. Trimming left V 6 bases short and J 4 bases short, with 10 bases between. Germline CDR1 is MNHEY and CDR2 is SVGAGI. The CDR3 DNA sequence: TGTGCCAGCAGATCAGACTTGTACGAGCAGTACTTC. Translation: CASRSDLYEQYF.